What follows describes a single T cell receptor (beta chain). Its target is unknown. A junction boundary mismatches the germline segment, possibly from a read error. CDR1 and CDR2 from the germline V gene are SGHNT and YYREEE (reference sequence). The CDR3 runs 14 residues. The sample comes from a study of Graves' ophthalmopathy and Graves' hyperthyroidism. Amplification from RNA transcripts yielded the TCR beta CDR3 regions. First-round RT-PCR relied on HTBI primers, and a second-round multiplex PCR came next. TCRdb processed the multiplex PCR reads anew with MiXCR; each CDR3 protein has one entry. The table lists around 590,000 distinct CDR3 sequences, less than 40% of them singletons, with 3.5% to 4.5% in the top ten. General observations from the study: Stable hyperthyroidism and ophthalmopathy were told apart by a 13-signature model, which achieved around 88% sensitivity and roughly 80% specificity.

The chain couples TRBV5-4 to TRBJ2-7; 9 bases are shared with TRBD1. The receptor was derived from an adult man with Graves' hyperthyroidism. The sequencing sample was made of peripheral blood or thyroid tissue (not recorded which). The CDR3 DNA is TGTGCCAGCAGCTTGACAGGGGGCTCCCACGAGCAGTACTTC. It is translated as CASSLTGGSHEQYF.